Listed here is a single TCR beta chain. With 5 bases clipped from V and 3 bases from J, the junction kept 6 bases outside the gene matches. The CDR3 runs to 16 residues. Germline V gene data show CDR1 as MGHRA and CDR2 as YSYEKL. This sample stems from a study of shared clonotypes between healthy human individuals. Repertoires were generated with immunoSEQ multiplex PCR, while TCRdb's copy carries only in-frame clones and drops some. The profile shows about 1.1 million clones, roughly 80% of them singletons. The sequencing sample was made of memory CD4+ T cells from PBMCs. The sample's subset: CD45RA-negative fraction. This sequence was found in a man between 18 and 35 years old in good health. Some clones in this sample may be carry-over from other donors' samples. J is TRBJ2-2 and V is TRBV4-1, with TRBD2 matching over 10 bases. CDR3 sequence (DNA): TGCGCCAGCAGCGGAAGGACTAGCGGACACACCGGGGAGCTGTTTTTT. The encoded protein is CASSGRTSGHTGELFF.